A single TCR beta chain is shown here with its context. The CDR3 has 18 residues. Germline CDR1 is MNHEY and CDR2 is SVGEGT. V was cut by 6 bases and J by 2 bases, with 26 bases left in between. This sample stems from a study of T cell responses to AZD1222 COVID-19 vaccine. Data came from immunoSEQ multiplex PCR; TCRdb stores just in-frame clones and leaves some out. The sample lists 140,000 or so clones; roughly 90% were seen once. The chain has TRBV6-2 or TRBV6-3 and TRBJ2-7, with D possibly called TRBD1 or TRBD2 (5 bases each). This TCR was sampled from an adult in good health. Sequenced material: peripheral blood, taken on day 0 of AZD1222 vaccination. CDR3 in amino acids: CASSQSVFRDGRTYEQYF. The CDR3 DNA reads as TGTGCCAGCAGCCAATCAGTCTTCCGGGACGGTCGAACCTACGAGCAGTACTTC.